Following are 27 T cell receptor beta chains from one sample sequenced in a study of CD8 T cells in ankylosing spondylitis. Via MiXCR, TCRdb re-called the 5' RACE reads, giving one row per CDR3 protein. Among fewer than 500,000 distinct CDR3 sequences listed, about 22% were seen once. No antigen is known for these receptors. Regarding the study as a whole: A motif of 8 or 9 highly homologous TCR beta variants was seen as apparently characteristic of ankylosing spondylitis blood.

Sequencing was performed on blood, either unsorted or a sorted T cell fraction (not recorded which). The receptors were gathered from a male donor with ankylosing spondylitis.

The chain has TRBV29-1 and TRBJ2-3, with D uncertain. Germline assignment: CDR1 SQVTM and CDR2 ANQGSEA. V shed 5 bases and J shed 3 bases, with 21 bases lying between them. The CDR3 has 16 amino acids. The CDR3 here is CSVTPLFRRNTDTQYF. CDR3 nucleotide sequence: TGCAGCGTTACCCCCCTCTTTAGAAGGAATACAGATACGCAGTATTTT.

There are many counts of this clonotype. The junction departs from the called germline gene at one end, perhaps through a read error. V usage is TRBV18 and J usage is TRBJ1-1, with D perhaps TRBD1 (5 bases). The V gene's germline CDR1 is KGHSH and CDR2 LQKENI. The CDR3 loop spans 13 amino acids. The CDR3 protein is CASSPQVNTEAFF. The CDR3, as DNA: TGTGCCAGCTCCCCACAGGTTAACACTGAAGCTTTCTTT.

The chain has TRBV28 and TRBJ2-1, with unresolved D. Trimming pared 4 bases from V and 3 bases from J, leaving 10 bases between. CDR1 and CDR2 from the germline V gene are MDHEN and SYDVKM. The CDR3 extends over 14 amino acids. CDR3 residues: CASSSGVYYNEQFF. The CDR3 DNA follows: TGTGCCAGCAGTTCTGGGGTATACTACAATGAGCAGTTCTTC.

The J gene is TRBJ2-7, the V gene TRBV24-1; D possibly corresponds to TRBD2 (6 bases). The CDR3 loop spans 15 amino acids. The V end was cut by 2 bases, the J end by 2 bases, with 12 bases between. CDR1 KGHDR and CDR2 SFDVKD come from the germline V gene. The CDR3 spells CATSDSRDSTYEQYF. CDR3 DNA sequence: TGTGCCACCAGTGATTCCCGGGACTCCACCTACGAGCAGTACTTC.

J is TRBJ2-3 and V is TRBV6-5; TRBD2 matches 7 bases. Trimming at V came to 2 bases and at J to 8 bases, leaving 13 bases not matched to a gene. CDR3 length equals 16 residues. Germline V gene lookup returns CDR1 MNHEY and CDR2 SVGAGI. CDR3 nucleotide sequence: TGTGCCAGCAGTTACAGGGCTAGTGCTAAGCGGGGTACGCAGTATTTT. This codes for CASSYRASAKRGTQYF.

This clonotype was counted ten times or more. V gene TRBV28 combines with J gene TRBJ2-1, with 7 bases identical to TRBD2. This CDR3 spans 14 amino acids. Germline V gene sequence: CDR1 MDHEN, CDR2 SYDVKM. J gave up 6 bases and V 5 bases, and 7 bases lay outside the gene matches. CDR3 sequence reads: CASSTSLAANEQFF. CDR3 in DNA: TGTGCCAGCAGTACCTCTCTAGCGGCCAATGAGCAGTTCTTC.

The chain links TRBV7-2 to TRBJ2-1; 13 nucleotides match TRBD2. Germline values: CDR1 SGHTA, CDR2 FQGNSA. This CDR3 has 16 amino acids. J was trimmed by 5 bases and V by 5 bases; bases with no gene match: 6. DNA for the CDR3: TGTGCCAGCAGCACAAGACTAGCGGGAGGTAACAATGAGCAGTTCTTC. Translated: CASSTRLAGGNNEQFF.

In its sample, this clonotype was seen a few times. The V gene is TRBV10-3, the J gene TRBJ2-1; no firm D call. V lost 3 bases to trimming and J lost 0 bases, with 12 bases between them. Germline values: CDR1 ENHRY, CDR2 SYGVKD. The CDR3 consists of 16 residues. CDR3 coding DNA: TGTGCCATCAGTGAACCCGCAGAGGTCTCCTACAATGAGCAGTTCTTC. Translated: CAISEPAEVSYNEQFF.

This chain links TRBV12-3 or TRBV12-4 with TRBJ2-2, with TRBD2 identical over 7 bases. This CDR3 spans 15 amino acids. Trimming removed 3 bases from V and 6 bases from J; junction bases left unmatched: 7. CDR3 nucleotide sequence: TGTGCCAGCAGTTTTGAGGGAGGGATCGCCGGGGAGCTGTTTTTT. Translated: CASSFEGGIAGELFF.

The chain employs TRBV28 and TRBJ2-2; D may be TRBD1 (6 bases). There are 14 residues in the CDR3. The germline CDR1 and CDR2 sequences are MDHEN and SYDVKM. Deletions cut 5 bases from V and 5 bases from J, with 12 bases between. The CDR3 DNA sequence: TGTGCCAGCAGTATCCCAGGGGTTACCGGGGAGCTGTTTTTT. It translates to CASSIPGVTGELFF.

The rearrangement joins TRBV29-1 to TRBJ2-7; TRBD2 matches at 14 bases. This CDR3 is 13 amino acids long. The trim removed 7 bases at V and 4 bases at J, leaving 3 bases unmatched. Per the germline V gene, CDR1 is SQVTM and CDR2 is ANQGSEA. DNA for the CDR3: TGCAGCGGGGGGACTAGCGGGAGTTACGAGCAGTACTTC. Translation: CSGGTSGSYEQYF.

This rearrangement joins TRBV7-3 to TRBJ2-2; 10 bases align to TRBD2. The CDR3 loop spans 15 amino acids. V dropped 5 bases and J dropped 4; count of bases not matched to a gene: 4. CDR1 SGHTA and CDR2 FQGTGA come from the germline V gene. The CDR3 loop reads CASSQSGRATGELFF. CDR3 DNA sequence: TGTGCCAGCAGCCAAAGCGGGAGGGCCACCGGGGAGCTGTTTTTT. Supplemented by reference TRBV7-3 and TRBJ2-2, the full variable domain reads GAGVSQTPSNKVTEKGKYVELRCDPISGHTALYWYRQSLGQGPEFLIYFQGTGAADDSGLPNDRFFAVRPEGSVSTLKIQRTERGDSAVYLCASSQSGRATGELFFGEGSRLTVL.

In regard to this clonotype: The junction does not match germline at one end; this may be a read error. The J gene is TRBJ2-1, the V gene TRBV7-7, with D tentatively TRBD2 (6 bases). Germline values: CDR1 SSHAT, CDR2 FNYEAQ (reference sequence). The CDR3 totals 14 residues. CDR3 sequence: CASSPHGGHNEQFF. In DNA, the CDR3 is TGTGCTAGCAGCCCCCACGGGGGACACAATGAGCAGTTCTTC.

This clonotype has more than one count but fewer than ten. The rearrangement joins TRBV28 to TRBJ2-7; D is uncertain. The V gene's germline CDR1 is MDHEN and CDR2 SYDVKM. The V end was cut by 3 bases, the J end by 2 bases, with 5 bases between. The CDR3 spans 12 residues. CDR3 protein: CASSLRTYEQYF. The CDR3 DNA sequence: TGTGCCAGCAGTTTGCGTACCTACGAGCAGTACTTC.

The V and J genes are TRBV29-1 and TRBJ1-1; possibly TRBD1 for D (6 bases). The CDR3 runs 12 residues. The germline CDR1 and CDR2 sequences are SQVTM and ANQGSEA. V was shortened by 6 bases and J by 7 bases, with 15 bases between the two germline ends. Here the CDR3 DNA reads TGCAGCGTAAAATGGGACATTGATGAAGCTTTCTTT. Amino acid sequence: CSVKWDIDEAFF. The full variable domain, rest sourced from reference TRBV29-1 and TRBJ1-1, is SAVISQKPSRDICQRGTSLTIQCQVDSQVTMMFWYRQQPGQSLTLIATANQGSEATYESGFVIDKFPISRPNLTFSTLTVSNMSPEDSSIYLCSVKWDIDEAFFGQGTRLTVV.

V and J are TRBV7-2 and TRBJ2-4, with D maybe TRBD2 (7 bases). CDR3 length equals 15 residues. Trimming left V 5 bases short and J 8 bases short, with 19 bases between. Germline V gene sequence: CDR1 SGHTA, CDR2 FQGNSA. The CDR3 loop reads CASSPWGGPGDIQYF. Here the CDR3 DNA reads TGTGCCAGCAGCCCATGGGGGGGCCCCGGAGACATTCAGTACTTC. The full variable domain, completed using reference TRBV7-2 and TRBJ2-4, is GAGVSQSPSNKVTEKGKDVELRCDPISGHTALYWYRQSLGQGLEFLIYFQGNSAPDKSGLPSDRFSAERTGGSVSTLTIQRTQQEDSAVYLCASSPWGGPGDIQYFGAGTRLSVL.

In its sample, this clonotype was seen many times. The CDR3 sequence is CASSRVSGSGTDTQYF. CDR3 coding DNA: TGTGCCAGCAGCCGAGTTAGCGGGAGCGGGACAGATACGCAGTATTTT. This chain uses TRBV7-9 with TRBJ2-3, with 9 bases that match TRBD2. The CDR3 has 16 amino acids. V shed 5 bases and J 3 bases; nucleotides not matched to a gene: 9. Germline values: CDR1 SEHNR, CDR2 FQNEAQ (reference sequence).

This clonotype has more than one count but fewer than ten. The chain is built from TRBV7-3 and TRBJ2-1, with 7 bases aligning to TRBD2. Germline assignment: CDR1 SGHTA and CDR2 FQGTGA. The CDR3 sequence is 15 residues long. J was trimmed by 6 bases and V by 2 bases; bases with no gene match: 7. CDR3 residues: CASSLLAERGNEQFF. As DNA, the CDR3 is TGTGCCAGCAGCTTACTAGCGGAGAGGGGCAATGAGCAGTTCTTC.

This clonotype showed up just a few times. The chain employs TRBV2 and TRBJ2-3; maybe TRBD2 (5 bases). V was trimmed by 5 bases and J by 1 base, leaving 10 bases between them. The CDR3 sequence is 14 residues long. Germline V lookup: CDR1 SNHLY, CDR2 FYNNEI. The CDR3 reads CASSLGVGTDTQYF. The CDR3 DNA is TGTGCCAGCAGTCTGGGAGTAGGCACAGATACGCAGTATTTT.

There are a few counts of this clonotype. Without the conserved terminal phenylalanine or tryptophan, this CDR3 likely stems from a read error. V is TRBV7-9 and J is TRBJ2-7; D gene uncertain. Deletions cut 5 bases from V and 2 bases from J, with 7 bases between. The length of the CDR3 is 12 residues. Germline V gene sequence: CDR1 SEHNR, CDR2 FQNEAQ (reference sequence). CDR3 coding DNA: TGTGCCAGCAGCCCCCGTACCTACGAGCAGTACCTC. The encoded protein is CASSPRTYEQYL.

The rearrangement joins TRBV6-1 to TRBJ2-2, with D possibly TRBD2 on 6 matching bases. The CDR3 extends over 15 amino acids. The V gene lost 7 bases and the J gene lost 3 bases, with 15 bases spanning the gap. CDR1 MNHNS and CDR2 SASEGT come from the germline V gene. CDR3 nucleotides: TGTGCCAGCATTCCGCGCGGGGTTGACACCGGGGAGCTGTTTTTT. Translation: CASIPRGVDTGELFF.

The V and J genes are TRBV20-1 and TRBJ2-4, with D perhaps matching TRBD1 (5 bases). CDR3 length equals 16 residues. Germline V gene lookup returns CDR1 DFQATT and CDR2 SNEGSKA (reference sequence). The V end was cut by 0 bases, the J end by 0 bases, with 12 bases between. CDR3 residues: CSARDRMGLAKNIQYF. CDR3 bases: TGCAGTGCTAGAGATCGGATGGGGCTAGCCAAAAACATTCAGTACTTC.

The V gene is TRBV29-1, the J gene TRBJ2-1; D call uncertain. Deletions cut 6 bases from V and 7 bases from J, with 13 bases between. Per the germline V gene, CDR1 is SQVTM and CDR2 is ANQGSEA. The CDR3 covers 12 residues. For the CDR3, the DNA is TGCAGCGTCTACCCAGCTGGGAATGAGCAGTTCTTC. This translates into CSVYPAGNEQFF.

This clonotype was detected a few times. J is TRBJ2-1 and V is TRBV4-3; perhaps D is TRBD1 or TRBD2 (5 bases each). Trimming cost V 1 base and J 4 bases, with 11 bases left between them. The length of the CDR3 is 15 residues. Looked up from germline, CDR1 is LGHNA and CDR2 is YSLEER. CDR3: CASSQGGGVYNEQFF. CDR3 in DNA: TGCGCCAGCAGCCAAGGTGGGGGAGTATACAATGAGCAGTTCTTC.

This chain's CDR3 is CSARVDYSNQPQHF. The CDR3 bases are TGCAGTGCTAGAGTCGATTATAGCAATCAGCCCCAGCATTTT. This chain joins TRBV20-1 and TRBJ1-5; unclear D gene. CDR1 is DFQATT, CDR2 SNEGSKA, per germline (reference sequence). The CDR3 length is 14 residues. Trimming cost V 1 base and J 0 bases, with 7 bases left between them.

In its sample, this clonotype was seen a few times. The J gene is TRBJ2-2, the V gene TRBV6-5, with D unclear. Trimming took 4 bases from V and 7 from J, leaving 7 bases between them. The CDR3 spans 12 residues. CDR1 is MNHEY, CDR2 SVGAGI, per germline. The CDR3 region is CASSFIYGELFF. CDR3 nucleotides: TGTGCCAGCAGTTTCATATACGGGGAGCTGTTTTTT.

The J gene is TRBJ2-7, the V gene TRBV20-1; D is unresolved. In germline, CDR1 is DFQATT, CDR2 SNEGSKA (reference sequence). Trimming took off 0 bases at V and 8 bases at J, with 8 bases between the two ends. This CDR3 comprises 11 residues. The CDR3 loop is CSARDIDKQYF. Written as DNA, the CDR3 is TGCAGTGCTAGAGACATAGACAAGCAGTACTTC.